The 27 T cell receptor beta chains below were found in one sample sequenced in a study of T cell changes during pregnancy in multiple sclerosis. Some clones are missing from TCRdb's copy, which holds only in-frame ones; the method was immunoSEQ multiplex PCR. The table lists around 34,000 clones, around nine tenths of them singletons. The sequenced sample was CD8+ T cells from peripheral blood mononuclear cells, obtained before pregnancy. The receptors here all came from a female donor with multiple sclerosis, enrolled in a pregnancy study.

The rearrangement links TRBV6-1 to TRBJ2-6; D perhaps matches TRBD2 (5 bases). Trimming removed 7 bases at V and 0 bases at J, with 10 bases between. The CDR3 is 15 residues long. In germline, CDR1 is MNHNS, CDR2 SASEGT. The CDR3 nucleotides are TGTGCCAGCACCGGACTGCTCTCTGGGGCCAACGTCCTGACTTTC. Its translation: CASTGLLSGANVLTF.

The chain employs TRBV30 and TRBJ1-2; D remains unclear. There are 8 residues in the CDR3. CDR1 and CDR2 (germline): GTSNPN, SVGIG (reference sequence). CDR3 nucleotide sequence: TGTGGGAGCTATGGCTACACCTTC. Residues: CGSYGYTF.

CDR3 residues: CASSQDAYGNEQFF. CDR3 bases: TGTGCCAGCAGCCAAGATGCGTACGGGAATGAGCAGTTCTTC. This chain connects TRBV14 to TRBJ2-1; D remains unclear. V lost 0 bases, J lost 7 bases, and 10 bases lay in between. CDR3 length: 14 amino acids. Per the germline V gene, CDR1 is SGHDN and CDR2 is FVKESK. Full variable domain (missing parts from reference TRBV14 and TRBJ2-1): EAGVTQFPSHSVIEKGQTVTLRCDPISGHDNLYWYRRVMGKEIKFLLHFVKESKQDESGMPNNRFLAERTGGTYSTLKVQPAELEDSGVYFCASSQDAYGNEQFFGPGTRLTVL.

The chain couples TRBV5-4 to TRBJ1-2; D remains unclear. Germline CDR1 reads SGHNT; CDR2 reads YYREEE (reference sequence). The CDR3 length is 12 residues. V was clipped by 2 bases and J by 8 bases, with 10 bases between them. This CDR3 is CASSFHGGGYTF. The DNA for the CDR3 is TGTGCCAGCAGCTTTCACGGAGGAGGCTACACCTTC.

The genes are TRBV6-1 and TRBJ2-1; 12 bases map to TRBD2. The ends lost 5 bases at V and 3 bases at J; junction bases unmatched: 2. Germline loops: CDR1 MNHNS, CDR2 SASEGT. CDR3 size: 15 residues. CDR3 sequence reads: CASSRTSGNYNEQFF. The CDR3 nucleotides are TGTGCCAGCAGTAGGACTAGCGGGAACTACAATGAGCAGTTCTTC.

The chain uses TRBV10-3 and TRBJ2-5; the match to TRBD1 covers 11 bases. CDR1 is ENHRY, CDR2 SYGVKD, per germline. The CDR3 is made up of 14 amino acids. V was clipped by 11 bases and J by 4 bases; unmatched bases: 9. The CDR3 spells CAASGDRGGETQYF. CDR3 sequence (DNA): TGTGCCGCGTCTGGGGACAGGGGGGGAGAGACCCAGTACTTC.

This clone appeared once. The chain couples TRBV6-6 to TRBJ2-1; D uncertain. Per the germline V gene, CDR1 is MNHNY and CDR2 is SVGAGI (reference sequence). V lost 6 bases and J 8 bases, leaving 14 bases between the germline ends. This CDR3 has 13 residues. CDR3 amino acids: CASRGTWIDEQFF. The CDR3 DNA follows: TGTGCCAGCAGGGGCACTTGGATCGATGAGCAGTTCTTC.

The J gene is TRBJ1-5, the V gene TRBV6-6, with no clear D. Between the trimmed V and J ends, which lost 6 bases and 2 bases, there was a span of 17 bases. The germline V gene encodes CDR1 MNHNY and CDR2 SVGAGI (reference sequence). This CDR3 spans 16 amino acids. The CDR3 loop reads CASSPKWGGGNQPQHF. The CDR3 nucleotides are TGTGCCAGCAGCCCTAAGTGGGGAGGCGGCAATCAGCCCCAGCATTTT.

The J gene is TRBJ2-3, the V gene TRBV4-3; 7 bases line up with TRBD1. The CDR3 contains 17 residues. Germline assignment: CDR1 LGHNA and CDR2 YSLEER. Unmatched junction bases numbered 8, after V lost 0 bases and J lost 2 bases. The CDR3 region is CASSQDNSRGNTDTQYF. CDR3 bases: TGCGCCAGCAGCCAAGATAACAGCAGGGGGAACACAGATACGCAGTATTTT.

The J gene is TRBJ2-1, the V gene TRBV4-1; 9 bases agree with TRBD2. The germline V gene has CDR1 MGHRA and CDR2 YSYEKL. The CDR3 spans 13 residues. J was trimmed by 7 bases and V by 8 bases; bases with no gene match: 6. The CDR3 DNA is TGCGCCAGCGGTAGCGGGAGCTGGAATGAGCAGTTCTTC. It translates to CASGSGSWNEQFF.

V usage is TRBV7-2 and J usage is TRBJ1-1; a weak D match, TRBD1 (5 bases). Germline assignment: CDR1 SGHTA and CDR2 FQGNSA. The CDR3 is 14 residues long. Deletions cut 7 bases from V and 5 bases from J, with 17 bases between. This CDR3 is CASNEGISGTEAFF. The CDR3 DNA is TGTGCCAGCAACGAAGGGATTTCAGGGACTGAAGCTTTCTTT.

The CDR3 coding sequence is TGTGCCAGCAGCTTAGGTCAGAATTCCTACAATGAGCAGTTCTTC. Its protein is CASSLGQNSYNEQFF. This chain uses TRBV7-3 with TRBJ2-1, with D unclear. This CDR3 region has 15 residues. The V gene lost 2 bases and the J gene lost 1 base, with 9 bases spanning the gap. Germline values: CDR1 SGHTA, CDR2 FQGTGA.

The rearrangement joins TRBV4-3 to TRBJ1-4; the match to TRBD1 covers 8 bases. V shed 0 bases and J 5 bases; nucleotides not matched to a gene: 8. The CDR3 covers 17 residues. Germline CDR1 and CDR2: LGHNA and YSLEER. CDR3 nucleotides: TGCGCCAGCAGCCAAGATCTAGGGGGGACAGGCAATGAAAAACTGTTTTTT. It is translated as CASSQDLGGTGNEKLFF.

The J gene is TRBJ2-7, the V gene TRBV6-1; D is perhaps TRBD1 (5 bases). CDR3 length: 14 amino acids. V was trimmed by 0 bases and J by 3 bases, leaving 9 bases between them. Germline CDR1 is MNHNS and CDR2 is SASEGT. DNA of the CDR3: TGTGCCAGCAGTGAAGCTGACAGTGGCTACGAGCAGTACTTC. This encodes CASSEADSGYEQYF.

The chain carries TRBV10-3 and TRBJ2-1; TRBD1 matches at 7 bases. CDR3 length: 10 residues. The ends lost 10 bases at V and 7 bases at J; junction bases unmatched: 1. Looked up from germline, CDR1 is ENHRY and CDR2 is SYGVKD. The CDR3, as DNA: TGTGCCACACAGGGGAATGAGCAGTTCTTC. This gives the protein CATQGNEQFF.

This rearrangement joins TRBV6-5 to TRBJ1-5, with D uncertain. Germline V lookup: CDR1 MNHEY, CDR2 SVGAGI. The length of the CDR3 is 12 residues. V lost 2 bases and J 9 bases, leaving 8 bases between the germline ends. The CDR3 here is CASSYPSGPQHF. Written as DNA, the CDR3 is TGTGCCAGCAGTTACCCATCAGGGCCCCAGCATTTT.

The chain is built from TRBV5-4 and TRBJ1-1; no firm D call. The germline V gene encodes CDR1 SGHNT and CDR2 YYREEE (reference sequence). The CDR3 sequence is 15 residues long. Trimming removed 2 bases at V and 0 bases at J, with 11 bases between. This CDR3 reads CASSFFGGMNTEAFF. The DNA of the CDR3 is TGTGCCAGCAGCTTTTTTGGTGGCATGAACACTGAAGCTTTCTTT.

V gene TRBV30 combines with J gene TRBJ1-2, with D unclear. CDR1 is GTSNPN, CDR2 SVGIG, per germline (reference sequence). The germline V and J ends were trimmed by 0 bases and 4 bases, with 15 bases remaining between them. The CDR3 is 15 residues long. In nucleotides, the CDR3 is TGTGCCTGGAGTGTATCTGGGGAGGAGGGCTATGGCTACACCTTC. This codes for CAWSVSGEEGYGYTF.

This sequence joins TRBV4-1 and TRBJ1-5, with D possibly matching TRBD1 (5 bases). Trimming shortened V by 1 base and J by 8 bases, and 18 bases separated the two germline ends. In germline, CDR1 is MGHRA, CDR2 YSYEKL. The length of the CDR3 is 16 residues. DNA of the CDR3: TGCGCCAGCAGCCAAGTGCAGGAGGGCGGCAGGGAGCCCCAGCATTTT. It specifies CASSQVQEGGREPQHF.

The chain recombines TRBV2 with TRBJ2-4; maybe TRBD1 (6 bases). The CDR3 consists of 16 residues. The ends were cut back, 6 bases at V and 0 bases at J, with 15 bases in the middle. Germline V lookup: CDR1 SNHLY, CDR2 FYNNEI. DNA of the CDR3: TGTGCCAGCAGAGGCTTGGGGGCAAGAGCCAAAAACATTCAGTACTTC. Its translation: CASRGLGARAKNIQYF.

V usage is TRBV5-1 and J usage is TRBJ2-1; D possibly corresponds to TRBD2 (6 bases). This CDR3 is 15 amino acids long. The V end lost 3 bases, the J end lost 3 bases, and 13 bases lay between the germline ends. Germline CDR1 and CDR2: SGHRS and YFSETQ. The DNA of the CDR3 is TGCGCCAGCAGCTCCTACGGGGGTAACTACAATGAGCAGTTCTTC. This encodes CASSSYGGNYNEQFF.

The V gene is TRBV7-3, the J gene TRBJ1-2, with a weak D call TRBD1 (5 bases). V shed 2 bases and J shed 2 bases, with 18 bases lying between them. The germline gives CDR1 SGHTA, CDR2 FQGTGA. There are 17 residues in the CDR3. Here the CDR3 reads CASSLDQGSRPNYGYTF. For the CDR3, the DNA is TGTGCCAGCAGCTTAGATCAGGGTTCAAGACCAAACTATGGCTACACCTTC.

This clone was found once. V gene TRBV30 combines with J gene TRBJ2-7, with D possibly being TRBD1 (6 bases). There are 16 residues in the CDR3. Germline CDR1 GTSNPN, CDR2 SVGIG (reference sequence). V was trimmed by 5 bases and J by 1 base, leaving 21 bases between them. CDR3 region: CAWPPAQGYSSYEQYF. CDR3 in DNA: TGTGCCTGGCCCCCCGCACAGGGATATTCGTCCTACGAGCAGTACTTC.

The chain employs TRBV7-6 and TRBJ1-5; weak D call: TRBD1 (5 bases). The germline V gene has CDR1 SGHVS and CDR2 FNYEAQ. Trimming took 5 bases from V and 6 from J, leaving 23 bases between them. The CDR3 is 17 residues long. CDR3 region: CASSPSPWGGFGQPQHF. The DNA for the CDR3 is TGTGCCAGCAGCCCTAGCCCCTGGGGGGGATTCGGTCAGCCCCAGCATTTT.

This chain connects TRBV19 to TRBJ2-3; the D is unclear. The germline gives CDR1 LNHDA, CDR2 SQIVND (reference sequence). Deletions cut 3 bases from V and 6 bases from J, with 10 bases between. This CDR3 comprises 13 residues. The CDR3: CASSIWRDDTQYF. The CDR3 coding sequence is TGTGCCAGTAGTATTTGGAGAGACGATACGCAGTATTTT.

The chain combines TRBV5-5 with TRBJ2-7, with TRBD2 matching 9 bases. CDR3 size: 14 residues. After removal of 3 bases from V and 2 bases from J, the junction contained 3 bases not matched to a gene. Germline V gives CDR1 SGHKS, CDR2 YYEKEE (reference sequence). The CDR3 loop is CASSSRLAAYEQYF. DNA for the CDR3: TGTGCCAGCAGCTCTCGACTAGCGGCCTACGAGCAGTACTTC.

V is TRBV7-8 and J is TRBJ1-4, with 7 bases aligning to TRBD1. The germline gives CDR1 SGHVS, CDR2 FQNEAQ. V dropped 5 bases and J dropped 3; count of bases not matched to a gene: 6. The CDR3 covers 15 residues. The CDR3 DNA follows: TGTGCCAGCAGCCCGGACAGGCTCCCTAATGAAAAACTGTTTTTT. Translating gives CASSPDRLPNEKLFF.